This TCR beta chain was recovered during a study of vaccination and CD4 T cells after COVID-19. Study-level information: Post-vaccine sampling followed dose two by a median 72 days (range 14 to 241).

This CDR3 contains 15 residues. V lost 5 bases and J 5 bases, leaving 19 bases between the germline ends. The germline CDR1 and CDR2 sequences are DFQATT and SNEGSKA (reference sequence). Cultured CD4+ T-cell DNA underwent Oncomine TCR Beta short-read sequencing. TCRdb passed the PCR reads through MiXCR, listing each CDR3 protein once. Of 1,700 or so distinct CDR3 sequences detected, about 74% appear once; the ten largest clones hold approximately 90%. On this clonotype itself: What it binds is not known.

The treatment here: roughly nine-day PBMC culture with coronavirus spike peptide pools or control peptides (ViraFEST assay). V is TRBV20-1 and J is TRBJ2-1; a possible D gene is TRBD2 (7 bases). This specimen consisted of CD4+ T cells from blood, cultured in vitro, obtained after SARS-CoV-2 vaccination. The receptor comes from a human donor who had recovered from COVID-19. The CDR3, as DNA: TGCAGTGCTTTGTCCGGCGGGGGCCGTAACAATGAGCAGTTCTTC. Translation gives CSALSGGGRNNEQFF.